This T cell receptor beta chain was captured in a study of T cell responses to AZD1222 COVID-19 vaccine. Study-wide findings and caveats: Vaccination with two AZD1222 doses was followed by a rise in Spike-specific TCR breadth and depth. The sample set comprised mostly white British donors with more females, and clonal diversity was possibly underestimated. Reports indicate that nearly half of spike-specific TCRs are directed at unmutated variant regions. Repertoires were collected only later (after the peak T cell response had occurred).

In its sample, this clone was seen a few times. The antigen is not known. Assay used: immunoSEQ multiplex PCR; TCRdb lists only in-frame clones, some missing. The data contain around 140,000 clones, 85% to 95% of them seen just once; the ten biggest clones take up 9.5% to 15%. This CDR3 is 16 amino acids long. V lost 3 bases to trimming and J lost 1 base, with 15 bases between them. In germline, CDR1 is KGHSH, CDR2 LQKENI. Material: peripheral blood, obtained after recovery from COVID-19. The chain uses TRBV18 and TRBJ1-1; D is unresolved. The receptor comes from an adult who had recovered from COVID-19. The CDR3 here is CASSPLSRAENTEAFF. Written as DNA, the CDR3 is TGTGCCAGCTCACCCCTGTCGAGGGCAGAGAACACTGAAGCTTTCTTT.